Included here is one T cell receptor beta chain sequence, with context. Antigen unknown. CD45RO-CCR7+CD27+CD95- expression identified naive CD8+ T cells. This sample is drawn from a study of CXCR3-negative and CXCR3-positive naive CD8 T cells. Study conclusions and caveats: Cryopreservation partially decreased CXCR3 expression, and most assays used fresh PBMCs. Memory CD8+ cells showed much lower diversity, while both naive subsets displayed comparably high diversity. TRB CDR3 properties were used to infer TCR strength, and surface CD5 was comparable between naive subsets. Researchers report that CXCR3-positive naive cells carry more hydrophobic TRB CDR3s than CXCR3-negative naive cells.

Germline CDR1 is SGHDT and CDR2 is YYEEEE. The CDR3 sequence is 16 residues long. Researchers prepared the TRB cDNA libraries using 5' RACE with UMI labels. From its re-call of the 5' RACE reads, TCRdb lists each CDR3 protein once, without DNA. This sample's clone table lists almost 6,000 distinct CDR3 sequences. This TCR was sampled from a human donor in good health. Some clones in this sample may be carry-over from other donors' samples. The sample taken for sequencing was naive CXCR3+ CD8+ T cells from blood. Subset denoted: CD45RO-CCR7+CD27+CD95- naive CD8+ T cells expressing CXCR3 (TNR3+). The genes are TRBV5-6 and TRBJ2-1; TCRdb's D call, TRBD1, is unchecked because there is no DNA. CDR3 protein: CASSFSLGTRHNEQFF.